The 19 T cell receptor beta chains below were found in one sample sequenced in a study of cytomegalovirus exposure and HLA in healthy donors. Sequencing used immunoSEQ multiplex PCR; TCRdb keeps in-frame clones, though not all of them. The table has roughly 350,000 clones, about nine tenths seen once; the top ten hold 0.84%. The specimen was PBMCs. The receptors here all came from a woman aged 18-30 years in good health and CMV-seronegative.

This clone has just one count. The chain is built from TRBV4-2 and TRBJ1-2; 8 bases fit TRBD1. The CDR3 is 14 amino acids. Germline trimming cut 8 bases from V and 4 bases from J; bases unmatched to any gene: 9. Germline CDR1 is LGHNA and CDR2 is YNFKEQ. This chain's CDR3 is CASESDRGAYGYTF. The CDR3 coding sequence is TGTGCCAGCGAATCAGACAGGGGAGCCTATGGCTACACCTTC.

This clone turned up a few times. Other nucleotide sequences in the sample specify the same CDR3. This chain links TRBV18 with TRBJ1-5; 11 positions agree with TRBD1. The CDR3 totals 15 residues. V was clipped by 3 bases and J by 4 bases; unmatched bases: 2. CDR1 is KGHSH, CDR2 LQKENI, per germline. The CDR3 loop is CASSPGTGGNQPQHF. The CDR3 region has the DNA TGTGCCAGCTCACCCGGGACAGGGGGAAATCAGCCCCAGCATTTT. The full variable domain, completed using reference TRBV18 and TRBJ1-5, is NAGVMQNPRHLVRRRGQEARLRCSPMKGHSHVYWYRQLPEEGLKFMVYLQKENIIDESGMPKERFSAEFPKEGPSILRIQQVVRGDSAAYFCASSPGTGGNQPQHFGDGTRLSIL.

The gene calls are TRBV2 and TRBJ1-3; 11 positions match TRBD1. Germline V gives CDR1 SNHLY, CDR2 FYNNEI. The CDR3 consists of 15 residues. Losses at the gene ends were 6 bases for V and 3 bases for J; bases not matched to a gene: 4. The CDR3: CASRGQGVFGNTIYF. CDR3 nucleotides: TGTGCCAGCAGGGGACAGGGGGTTTTTGGAAACACCATATATTTT. The entire variable domain, with the rest obtained from reference TRBV2 and TRBJ1-3, is as follows: EPEVTQTPSHQVTQMGQEVILRCVPISNHLYFYWYRQILGQKVEFLVSFYNNEISEKSEIFDDQFSVERPDGSNFTLKIRSTKLEDSAMYFCASRGQGVFGNTIYFGEGSWLTVV.

This rearrangement joins TRBV2 to TRBJ2-1, with D perhaps matching TRBD2 (6 bases). CDR3 size: 17 residues. V shed 2 bases and J shed 7 bases, with 21 bases lying between them. Germline loops: CDR1 SNHLY, CDR2 FYNNEI. CDR3: CASSERGSESGWNEQFF. CDR3 DNA sequence: TGTGCCAGCAGTGAACGGGGGTCGGAGAGTGGCTGGAATGAGCAGTTCTTC.

This chain uses TRBV7-3 with TRBJ2-1, with D perhaps matching TRBD1 (6 bases). CDR1 is SGHTA and CDR2 is FQGTGA in the germline V gene. Trimming left V 0 bases short and J 5 bases short, with 14 bases between. The CDR3 length is 16 residues. CDR3: CASSLTGQGTHNEQFF. As DNA, the CDR3 is TGTGCCAGCAGCTTAACGGGTCAGGGGACCCACAATGAGCAGTTCTTC.

J is TRBJ1-2 and V is TRBV23-1; D may be TRBD1 (6 bases). TRBV23-1 is flagged as an ORF with uncertain function. This CDR3 has 13 residues. Trimming removed 11 bases from V and 2 bases from J, with 15 bases in between. The CDR3 reads CAQQRGQNYGYTF. The CDR3 DNA reads as TGCGCCCAGCAAAGAGGACAGAACTATGGCTACACCTTC.

This clone was recorded only once. The chain employs TRBV7-8 and TRBJ2-7; D is undetermined. The length of the CDR3 is 16 residues. V shed 1 base and J shed 2 bases, with 15 bases lying between them. The germline CDR1 and CDR2 sequences are SGHVS and FQNEAQ. The CDR3 DNA reads as TGTGCCAGCAGCTTAGGGGCCCTCAGTAAGACCTACGAGCAGTACTTC. As protein: CASSLGALSKTYEQYF. Full variable domain (missing parts from reference TRBV7-8 and TRBJ2-7): GAGVSQSPRYKVAKRGQDVALRCDPISGHVSLFWYQQALGQGPEFLTYFQNEAQLDKSGLPSDRFFAERPEGSVSTLKIQRTQQEDSAVYLCASSLGALSKTYEQYFGPGTRLTVT.

This chain connects TRBV4-1 to TRBJ1-5, with D perhaps TRBD1 (6 bases). Trimming stripped 0 bases from V and 4 bases from J, with 22 bases between. This CDR3 is 19 amino acids long. Germline-derived CDR1 and CDR2 are MGHRA and YSYEKL. DNA of the CDR3: TGCGCCAGCAGCCAAGAAGCGGGGGGGCCAAGAAGGGATAATCAGCCCCAGCATTTT. The encoded protein is CASSQEAGGPRRDNQPQHF.

The chain joins TRBV7-7 to TRBJ2-5, with TRBD2 matching over 7 bases. With 3 bases clipped from V and 4 bases from J, the junction kept 2 bases outside the gene matches. The CDR3 consists of 13 residues. Germline V gene data show CDR1 as SSHAT and CDR2 as FNYEAQ (reference sequence). The CDR3 DNA reads as TGTGCCAGCAGCTTGAGCGGGGTAGAGACCCAGTACTTC. It encodes CASSLSGVETQYF.

This clone showed up just once. DNA for the CDR3: TGCGCCAGCAGCCAACCCTCCGGGACAGGCTACACCTTC. As protein: CASSQPSGTGYTF. This chain links TRBV5-1 with TRBJ1-2; a weak D match, TRBD1 (6 bases). V was clipped by 4 bases and J by 8 bases, with 15 bases between them. CDR1 is SGHRS, CDR2 YFSETQ, per germline. The CDR3 has 13 amino acids.

The chain uses TRBV14 and TRBJ2-7, with D perhaps TRBD2 (6 bases). Trimming took off 4 bases at V and 0 bases at J, with 13 bases between the two ends. The CDR3 runs to 15 residues. Germline-derived CDR1 and CDR2 are SGHDN and FVKESK. CDR3 sequence: CASSPWGGLSYEQYF. The CDR3 DNA reads TGTGCCAGCAGCCCCTGGGGAGGACTCTCCTACGAGCAGTACTTC.

This rearrangement joins TRBV7-2 to TRBJ2-2, with a tentative D call TRBD2 (6 bases). V was clipped by 5 bases and J by 2 bases, with 9 bases between them. The germline V gene encodes CDR1 SGHTA and CDR2 FQGNSA. The CDR3 is made up of 14 amino acids. CDR3 in amino acids: CASSPGLNTGELFF. The CDR3 region has the DNA TGTGCCAGCAGCCCGGGACTTAACACCGGGGAGCTGTTTTTT.

This chain joins TRBV5-1 and TRBJ2-5; 8 bases line up with TRBD1. The V gene end was trimmed by 4 bases and the J gene end by 4 bases; junction bases not matched to a gene: 12. CDR3 length: 16 residues. The germline CDR1 and CDR2 sequences are SGHRS and YFSETQ. CDR3 nucleotide sequence: TGCGCCAGCAGCACCCGACAGGGGAAGATTGGAGAGACCCAGTACTTC. Its protein product is CASSTRQGKIGETQYF.

J is TRBJ2-7 and V is TRBV7-8; D not certain. Germline CDR1 and CDR2: SGHVS and FQNEAQ. This CDR3 is 16 amino acids long. V lost 3 bases, J lost 0 bases, and 15 bases lay in between. The CDR3 is CASSFVRQASSYEQYF. The CDR3 DNA reads as TGTGCCAGCAGCTTCGTTCGCCAGGCCTCCTCCTACGAGCAGTACTTC.

Written as DNA, the CDR3 is TGTGCCAGCAGCACGAGGGGGACGAACTCCTACGAGCAGTACTTC. Protein product: CASSTRGTNSYEQYF. V usage is TRBV7-2 and J usage is TRBJ2-7; D is possibly TRBD1 (6 bases). Trimming took off 5 bases at V and 0 bases at J, with 14 bases between the two ends. This CDR3 is 15 amino acids long. Per germline, CDR1 SGHTA and CDR2 FQGNSA.

The chain recombines TRBV2 with TRBJ2-7; D unresolved. V gave up 3 bases and J gave up 7 bases, with 13 bases separating them. CDR3 length equals 13 residues. From germline, CDR1 is SNHLY and CDR2 FYNNEI. CDR3 in DNA: TGTGCCAGCAGTGAGCTAGTCCTGGAGGAGCAGTACTTC. As protein: CASSELVLEEQYF.

The chain joins TRBV7-3 to TRBJ2-1; D remains ambiguous. The CDR3 covers 18 residues. CDR1 is SGHTA and CDR2 is FQGTGA in the germline V gene. V shed 5 bases and J shed 0 bases, with 20 bases lying between them. CDR3 DNA: TGTGCCAGCAGCCCCTCGGTTATTAGCCCCAGCTCCTACAATGAGCAGTTCTTC. Residues: CASSPSVISPSSYNEQFF.

The chain combines TRBV27 with TRBJ2-5; TRBD2 agrees at 14 bases. V lost 5 bases and J lost 7; bases outside the gene matches: 15. CDR1 MNHEY and CDR2 SMNVEV come from the germline V gene (reference sequence). CDR3 size: 18 residues. CDR3 loop: CASSPPSSGLAGAGTQYF. The DNA of the CDR3 is TGTGCCAGCAGTCCACCTTCCTCGGGACTAGCGGGAGCGGGGACCCAGTACTTC.

The chain couples TRBV6-5 to TRBJ2-7; D ambiguous. Germline CDR1 is MNHEY and CDR2 is SVGAGI. The ends were cut back, 0 bases at V and 3 bases at J, with 12 bases in the middle. The CDR3 runs 15 residues. CDR3 DNA sequence: TGTGCCAGCAGTTACTCCTTCGCCGGCGGCTACGAGCAGTACTTC. Its protein product is CASSYSFAGGYEQYF.